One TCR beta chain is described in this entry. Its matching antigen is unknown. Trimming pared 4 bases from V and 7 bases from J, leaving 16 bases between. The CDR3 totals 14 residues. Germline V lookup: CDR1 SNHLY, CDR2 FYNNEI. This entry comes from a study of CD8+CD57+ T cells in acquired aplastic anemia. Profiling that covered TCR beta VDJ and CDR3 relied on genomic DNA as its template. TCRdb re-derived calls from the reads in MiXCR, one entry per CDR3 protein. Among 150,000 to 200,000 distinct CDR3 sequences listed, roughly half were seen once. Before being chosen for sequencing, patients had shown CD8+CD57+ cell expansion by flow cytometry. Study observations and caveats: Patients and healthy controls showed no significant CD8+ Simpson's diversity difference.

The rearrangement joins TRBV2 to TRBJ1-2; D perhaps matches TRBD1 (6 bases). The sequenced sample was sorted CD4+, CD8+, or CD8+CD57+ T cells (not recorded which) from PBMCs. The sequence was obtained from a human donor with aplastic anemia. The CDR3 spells CASSGGQLRLGYTF. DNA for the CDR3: TGTGCCAGCAGTGGAGGACAGCTGCGACTTGGCTACACCTTC.